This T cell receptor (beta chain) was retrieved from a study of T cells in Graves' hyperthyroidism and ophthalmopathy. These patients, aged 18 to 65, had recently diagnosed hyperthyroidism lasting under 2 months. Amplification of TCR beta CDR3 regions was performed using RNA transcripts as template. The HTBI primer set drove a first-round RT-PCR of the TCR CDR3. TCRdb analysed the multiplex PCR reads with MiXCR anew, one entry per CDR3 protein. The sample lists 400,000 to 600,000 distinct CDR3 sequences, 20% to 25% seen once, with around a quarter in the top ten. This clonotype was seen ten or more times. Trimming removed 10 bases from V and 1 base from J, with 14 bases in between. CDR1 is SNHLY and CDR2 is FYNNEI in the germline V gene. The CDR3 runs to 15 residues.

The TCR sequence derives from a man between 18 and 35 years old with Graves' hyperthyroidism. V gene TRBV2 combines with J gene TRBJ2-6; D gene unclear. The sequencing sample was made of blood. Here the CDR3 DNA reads TGTGCCACCGCAAAGGGCCGGTCTGGGGCCAACGTCCTGACTTTC. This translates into CATAKGRSGANVLTF.